This TCR beta chain was observed in a study of blood T cell repertoires in COVID-19. This CDR3 comprises 14 residues. Germline CDR1 and CDR2: SGHRS and YFSETQ. V gave up 8 bases and J gave up 1 base, with 13 bases separating them. The method was immunoSEQ multiplex PCR; TCRdb's version includes in-frame clones alone and lacks a portion of them. This sample yields about 120,000 clones, of which around 87% are seen a single time; about 2.1% belongs to the top ten. The rearrangement joins TRBV5-1 to TRBJ1-3; possible D gene TRBD1, 5 bases. Sequenced input: peripheral blood. This receptor was obtained from a woman between 50 and 59 years old with acute or convalescent COVID-19. In DNA form, the CDR3 reads TGCGCCAGTTCGACAGCCCAATCTGGAAACACCATATATTTT. It yields the protein CASSTAQSGNTIYF.